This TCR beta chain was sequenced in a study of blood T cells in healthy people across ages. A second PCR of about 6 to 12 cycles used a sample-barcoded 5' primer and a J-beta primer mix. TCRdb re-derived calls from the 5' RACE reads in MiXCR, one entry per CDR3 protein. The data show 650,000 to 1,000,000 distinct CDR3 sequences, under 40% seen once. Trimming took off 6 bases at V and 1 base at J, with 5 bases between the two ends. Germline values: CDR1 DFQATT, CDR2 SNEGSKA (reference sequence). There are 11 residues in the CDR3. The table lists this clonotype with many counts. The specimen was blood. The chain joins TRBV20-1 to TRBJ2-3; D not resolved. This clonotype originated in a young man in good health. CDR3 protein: CSARGTDTQYF. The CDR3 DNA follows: TGCAGTGCACGGGGCACAGATACGCAGTATTTT.